This entry describes one T cell receptor beta chain. As yet, its antigen is unknown. The table came from immunoSEQ multiplex PCR; TCRdb's copy has only in-frame clones and leaves some out. The repertoire holds 120,000 to 150,000 clones, with around 89% as singletons. This sample was taken from a study of T cell responses to AZD1222 COVID-19 vaccine. V lost 3 bases, J lost 4 bases, and 3 bases stayed unmatched. Germline V CDR1 and CDR2: MNHEY, SMNVEV (reference sequence). CDR3 length equals 14 residues. Study-level results: Among AZD1222 vaccinees, only six were seropositive at baseline. No repertoire was sampled before or during the peak T cell response, only after it. Clonal diversity may have been underestimated, and the donors were mostly white British, with more females than males.

The chain employs TRBV27 and TRBJ1-5; 7 nucleotides match TRBD1. The input for sequencing was peripheral blood, taken on day 0 of AZD1222 vaccination. This clonotype was obtained from an adult in good health. The CDR3 loop reads CASSLMGQNQPQHF. The CDR3 DNA reads TGTGCCAGCAGTTTGATGGGACAGAATCAGCCCCAGCATTTT.